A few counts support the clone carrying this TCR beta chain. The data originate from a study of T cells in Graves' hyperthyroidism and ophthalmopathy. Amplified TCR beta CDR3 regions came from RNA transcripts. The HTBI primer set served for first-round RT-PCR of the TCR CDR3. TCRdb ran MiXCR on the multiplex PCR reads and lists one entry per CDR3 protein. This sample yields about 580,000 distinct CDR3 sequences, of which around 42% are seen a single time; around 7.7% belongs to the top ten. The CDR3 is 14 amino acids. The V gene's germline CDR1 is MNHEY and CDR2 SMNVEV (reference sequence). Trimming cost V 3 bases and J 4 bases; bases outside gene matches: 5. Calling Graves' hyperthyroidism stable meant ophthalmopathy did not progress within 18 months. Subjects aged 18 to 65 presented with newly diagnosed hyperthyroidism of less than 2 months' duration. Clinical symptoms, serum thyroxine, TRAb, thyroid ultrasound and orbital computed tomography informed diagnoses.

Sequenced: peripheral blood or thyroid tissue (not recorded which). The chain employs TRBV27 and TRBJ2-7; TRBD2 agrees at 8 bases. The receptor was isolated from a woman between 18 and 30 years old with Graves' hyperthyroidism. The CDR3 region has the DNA TGTGCCAGCAGTTTGTTAGCGGGAAGGTACGAGCAGTACTTC. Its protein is CASSLLAGRYEQYF.